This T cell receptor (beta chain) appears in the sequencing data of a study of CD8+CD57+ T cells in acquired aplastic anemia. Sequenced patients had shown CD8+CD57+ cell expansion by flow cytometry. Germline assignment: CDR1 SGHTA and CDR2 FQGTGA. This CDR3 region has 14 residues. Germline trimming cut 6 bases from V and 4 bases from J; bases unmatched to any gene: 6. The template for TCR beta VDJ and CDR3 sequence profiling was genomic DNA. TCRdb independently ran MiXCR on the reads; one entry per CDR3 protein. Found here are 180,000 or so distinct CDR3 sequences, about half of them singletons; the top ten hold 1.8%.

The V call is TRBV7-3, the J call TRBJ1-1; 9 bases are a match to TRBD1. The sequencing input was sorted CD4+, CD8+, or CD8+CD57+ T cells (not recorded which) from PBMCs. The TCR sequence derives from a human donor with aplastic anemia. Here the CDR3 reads CASSSTGGLTEAFF. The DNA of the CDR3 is TGTGCCAGCAGTTCGACAGGGGGTCTCACTGAAGCTTTCTTT.